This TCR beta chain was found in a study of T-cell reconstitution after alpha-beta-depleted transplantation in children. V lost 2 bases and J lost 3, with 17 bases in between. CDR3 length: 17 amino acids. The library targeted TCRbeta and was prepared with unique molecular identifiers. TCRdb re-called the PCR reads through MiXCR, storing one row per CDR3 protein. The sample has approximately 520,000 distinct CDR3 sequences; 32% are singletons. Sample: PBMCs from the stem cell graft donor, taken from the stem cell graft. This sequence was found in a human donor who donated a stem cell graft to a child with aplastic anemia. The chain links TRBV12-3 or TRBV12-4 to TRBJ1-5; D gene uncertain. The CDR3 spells CASSLSAAPRHNQPQHF. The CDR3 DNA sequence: TGTGCCAGCAGTTTAAGTGCCGCGCCCAGACACAATCAGCCCCAGCATTTT.